A selection of T cell receptor beta chains follows, all from one sample in a study of blood T cell repertoires in COVID-19. Sequencing was performed with immunoSEQ multiplex PCR; in TCRdb, only in-frame clones are kept and a portion is missing. The table shows 170,000 or so clones, with roughly 89% occurring only once. Sequenced: peripheral blood. The source is a woman aged 70-85 years with COVID-19, enrolled during active disease. The CDR3 runs from the conserved cysteine through the conserved F or W. A clone size is listed for some rows: how often the clone was seen (once, few, many), or a class if it is expanded.

V gene	clone size	CDR3 protein
TRBV18	-	CASSAGRSNTEAFF
TRBV6-5	-	CASSYEPNWEQFF
TRBV5-1	once	CASSYSSGYEQYF
TRBV5-1	-	CASSLGGGATYEQYF
TRBV18	few	CASSPSTLTGPNEQFF
TRBV11-2	once	CASRTSGSRYEQYF
TRBV9	-	CASSRDSSSSYEQYF
TRBV4-3	-	CASSLAGVAHEQYF
TRBV9	-	CASSVEGSAHNEQFF
TRBV6-2/TRBV6-3	few	CASSPSGSRYEQYF
TRBV28	-	CASSGKGSTEAFF
TRBV11-2	-	CASSLWTSGSVNTGELFF
TRBV5-5	-	CASSGQASYEQYF
TRBV28	-	CASSLGTVDEKLFF
TRBV7-3	-	CASSLEGSTDTQYF
TRBV7-6	-	CASSPLPGTSGSFEQFF
TRBV12-1	-	CASSFESCLAGVNNEQFF
TRBV30	-	CAWRSGSVNSPLHF
TRBV27	-	CASRNLLREQYF
TRBV29-1	once	CSAAGTGLSGANVLTF
TRBV6-5	few	CASNPASGSFYEQYF
TRBV6-5	-	CATAARDRDRNTIYF
TRBV19	-	CASSARDRAYSPLHF
TRBV7-3	-	CASSLSSGRGYEQYF
TRBV19	-	CASSIGGTSGSGDTQYF
TRBV5-1	-	CASSWDPEGGVYNEQFF
TRBV7-2	-	CASSLGTGYDSPLHF
TRBV10-3	-	CAIRRDSPYEQYF
TRBV27	-	CASSLRAGADTQYF
TRBV27	-	CASSNGQGKYENTEAFF
TRBV18	-	CASSPGGQLQYF
TRBV12-3/TRBV12-4	-	CASSFAGYEQYF
TRBV7-2	-	CASSFYQSRQETQYF
TRBV19	-	CASSRQGRGYTF
TRBV7-8	-	CASSHLFRDSTYGYTF
TRBV28	-	CASSLQGTPPYEQYF
TRBV30	-	CAWSVPRQGISNQPQHF
TRBV30	-	CAWSLRDRIMNTEAFF
TRBV7-2	-	CASSLSSSGSYEQYF
TRBV7-9	-	CASSLGSGAGNTIYF
TRBV4-2	-	CASSVSTSGITDTQYF
TRBV10-3	-	CAIRAWDRGGNEQFF
TRBV19	-	CASSTDSNLAKNIQYF
TRBV27	-	CASTPQGRVGQPQHF
TRBV6-1	-	CASSEHRAAQYF
TRBV4-2	-	CASSPGGVRTGELFF
TRBV9	-	CASSVLSSGNTIYF
TRBV27	-	CASSGYRGRGYGYTF
TRBV29-1	-	CSATGQNYGYTF
TRBV11-1	-	CASSRKENSEQFF
TRBV23-1	-	CASSLGTVYEQYF
TRBV19	-	CASSMRGVVIEKLFF
TRBV3-1/TRBV3-2	-	CASSPGVFEQYF